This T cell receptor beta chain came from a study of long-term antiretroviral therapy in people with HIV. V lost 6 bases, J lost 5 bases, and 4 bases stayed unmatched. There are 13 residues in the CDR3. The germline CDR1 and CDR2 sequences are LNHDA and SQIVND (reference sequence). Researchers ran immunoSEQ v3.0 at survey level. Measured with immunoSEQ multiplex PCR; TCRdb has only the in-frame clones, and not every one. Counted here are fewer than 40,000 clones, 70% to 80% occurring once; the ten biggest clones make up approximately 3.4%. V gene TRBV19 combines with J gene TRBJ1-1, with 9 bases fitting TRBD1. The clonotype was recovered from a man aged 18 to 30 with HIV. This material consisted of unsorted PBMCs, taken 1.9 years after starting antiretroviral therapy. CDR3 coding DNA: TGTGCCAGTAGGGACAGGGGTAGGACTGAAGCTTTCTTT. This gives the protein CASRDRGRTEAFF.